The next 12 T cell receptor beta chains were all read from a single sample in a study of cytomegalovirus exposure and HLA in healthy donors. The primer mix had 60 Vbeta and 13 Jbeta primers. Libraries were prepared by immunoSEQ multiplex PCR; TCRdb keeps only in-frame clonotypes and omits some of them. The table has about 190,000 clones, about four fifths seen once. What was sequenced was PBMCs. The receptor set was obtained from a male donor in good health and CMV-seronegative.

This clone turned up a few times. The rearrangement uses TRBV28 and TRBJ2-3; the match to TRBD2 covers 8 bases. Germline V gene lookup returns CDR1 MDHEN and CDR2 SYDVKM. CDR3 size: 16 residues. V gave up 3 bases and J gave up 0 bases; unmatched junction bases: 5. CDR3 nucleotide sequence: TGTGCCAGCAGTTTCAATCCTAGCGGGAGCACAGATACGCAGTATTTT. This gives the protein CASSFNPSGSTDTQYF.

V gene TRBV7-6 combines with J gene TRBJ2-5; 13 nucleotides match TRBD2. V trimming: 5 bases; J trimming: 3 bases; junction bases outside the gene matches: 6. This CDR3 comprises 16 residues. CDR1 is SGHVS and CDR2 is FNYEAQ in the germline V gene. CDR3 DNA sequence: TGTGCCAGCAGCCGGCCGACTAGCGGGGGGAAAGAGACCCAGTACTTC. Protein sequence: CASSRPTSGGKETQYF.

CDR3 nucleotide sequence: TGTGCCAGCAGCACTTCGACAGGGACAGATACGCAGTATTTT. Protein product: CASSTSTGTDTQYF. The chain combines TRBV7-2 with TRBJ2-3, with 7 bases fitting TRBD1. The germline gives CDR1 SGHTA, CDR2 FQGNSA. This CDR3 region has 14 residues. V shed 5 bases, J shed 3 bases, and the junction held 5 bases outside the gene matches.

V gene TRBV7-6 combines with J gene TRBJ2-5; tentative D call: TRBD2 (5 bases). CDR1 and CDR2 from the germline V gene are SGHVS and FNYEAQ. The CDR3 is 16 residues long. The germline V and J ends were trimmed by 0 bases and 1 base, with 12 bases remaining between them. This chain's CDR3 is CASSLASSRLQETQYF. The DNA of the CDR3 is TGTGCCAGCAGCTTAGCGTCTAGCAGACTCCAAGAGACCCAGTACTTC.

The count of this clone is one. The chain uses TRBV7-3 and TRBJ2-1; 9 bases match TRBD2. The CDR3 has 15 amino acids. Germline CDR1 and CDR2: SGHTA and FQGTGA. The V segment lost 1 base and the J segment 6 bases; nucleotides outside the gene matches: 4. The CDR3 bases are TGTGCCAGCAGCTTAAGACTAGCGGAGATCAATGAGCAGTTCTTC. Its translation is CASSLRLAEINEQFF.

V gene TRBV6-5 combines with J gene TRBJ2-5; possibly TRBD2 for D (7 bases). Germline CDR1 MNHEY, CDR2 SVGAGI. This CDR3 has 15 residues. V was cut by 2 bases and J by 1 base, with 11 bases left in between. This CDR3 reads CASSYMGGPQETQYF. CDR3 nucleotides: TGTGCCAGCAGTTACATGGGGGGGCCCCAAGAGACCCAGTACTTC.

The CDR3, as DNA: TGTGCCAGCAGTGCGGGGGCCTATGAAAAACTGTTTTTT. Its protein product is CASSAGAYEKLFF. The chain is built from TRBV28 and TRBJ1-4; tentative D call: TRBD1 (6 bases). In germline, CDR1 is MDHEN, CDR2 SYDVKM. The CDR3 covers 13 residues. V was cut by 5 bases and J by 6 bases, with 10 bases left in between.

This sequence joins TRBV5-8 and TRBJ1-6; D is uncertain. Germline CDR1 reads SGHTS; CDR2 reads YDEGEE. The CDR3 runs 16 residues. Trimming removed 2 bases from V and 5 bases from J, with 14 bases in between. In DNA, the CDR3 is TGTGCCAGCAGCTTTCTGCCAGTGGTCGATAATTCACCCCTCCACTTT. Translation: CASSFLPVVDNSPLHF. The complete variable domain, with remaining parts taken from reference TRBV5-8 and TRBJ1-6, reads EAGVTQSPTHLIKTRGQQATLRCSPISGHTSVYWYQQALGLGLQFLLWYDEGEERNRGNFPPRFSGRQFPNYSSELNVNALELEDSALYLCASSFLPVVDNSPLHFGNGTRLTVT.

The gene calls are TRBV15 and TRBJ1-1, with 8 bases fitting TRBD1. CDR3 length: 13 residues. Germline V gene lookup returns CDR1 LNHNV and CDR2 YYDKDF (reference sequence). Trimming cost V 0 bases and J 10 bases; bases outside gene matches: 4. This CDR3 reads CATSRDRGRRAFF. The DNA of the CDR3 is TGTGCCACCAGCAGAGACAGGGGGCGGCGAGCTTTCTTT.

A remark on this clone: Other nucleotide sequences from this sample produce the same CDR3. The V call is TRBV5-1, the J call TRBJ2-3, with 8 positions matching TRBD1. Per the germline V gene, CDR1 is SGHRS and CDR2 is YFSETQ. The length of the CDR3 is 15 residues. V lost 0 bases, J lost 3 bases, and 3 bases stayed unmatched. CDR3 in DNA: TGCGCCAGCAGCTTGGTACAGGGGGGAACAGATACGCAGTATTTT. It yields the protein CASSLVQGGTDTQYF.

This rearrangement joins TRBV19 to TRBJ2-3; D is unresolved. Germline V gene sequence: CDR1 LNHDA, CDR2 SQIVND (reference sequence). Trimming took off 5 bases at V and 2 bases at J, with 8 bases between the two ends. CDR3 length: 13 amino acids. The CDR3, as DNA: TGTGCCAGTAGTGGAGAGTACACAGATACGCAGTATTTT. The encoded protein is CASSGEYTDTQYF.

The count of this clone is one. The rearrangement uses TRBV21-1 and TRBJ2-7; the listed D gene, TRBD1, was not tested against the DNA. TRBV21-1 is designated a pseudogene. This CDR3 contains 15 residues. The chain's CDR3 is CASSKGGKGCYEQYF. CDR3 bases: TGTGCCAGCAGCAAAGGTGGTAAGGGGTGCTACGAGCAGTACTTC.